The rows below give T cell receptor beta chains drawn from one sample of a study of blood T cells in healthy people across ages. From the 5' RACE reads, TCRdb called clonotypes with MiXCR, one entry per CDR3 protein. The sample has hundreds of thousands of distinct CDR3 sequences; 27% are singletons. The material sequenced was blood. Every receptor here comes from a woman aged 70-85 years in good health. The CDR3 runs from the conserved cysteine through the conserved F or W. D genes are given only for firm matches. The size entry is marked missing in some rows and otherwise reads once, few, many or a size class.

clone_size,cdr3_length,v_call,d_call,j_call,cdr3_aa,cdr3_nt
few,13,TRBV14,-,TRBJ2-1,CASSHGGYNEQFF,TGTGCCAGCAGCCATGGGGGTTACAATGAGCAGTTCTTC
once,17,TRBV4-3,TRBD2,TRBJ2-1,CASSRRTTSERGDEQFF,TGCGCCAGCAGCCGGAGGACCACTAGCGAAAGGGGAGATGAGCAGTTCTTC
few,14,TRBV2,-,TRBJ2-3,CASSHLLSTDTQYF,TGTGCCAGCAGTCACTTGTTAAGCACAGATACGCAGTATTTT
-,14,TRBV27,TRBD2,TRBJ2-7,CASTPTGGSYEQYF,TGTGCCAGCACCCCGACGGGGGGCTCCTACGAGCAGTACTTC
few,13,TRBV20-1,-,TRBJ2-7,CSARERGLNEQYF,TGCAGTGCTAGAGAGAGGGGACTGAACGAGCAGTACTTC
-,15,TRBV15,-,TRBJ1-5,CATTYGPAANQPQHF,TGTGCCACCACCTACGGTCCGGCAGCGAATCAGCCCCAGCATTTT
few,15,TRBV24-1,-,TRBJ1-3,CATSDPKRSGNTIYF,TGTGCCACCAGTGACCCTAAGCGGTCTGGAAACACCATATATTTT
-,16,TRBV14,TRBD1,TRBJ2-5,CASSSQRGDRGETQYF,TGTGCCAGCAGCTCCCAAAGAGGCGACAGGGGAGAGACCCAGTACTTC
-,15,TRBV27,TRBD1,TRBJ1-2,CASSSHRGANYGYTF,TGTGCCAGCAGTTCGCACAGGGGGGCTAACTATGGCTACACCTTC
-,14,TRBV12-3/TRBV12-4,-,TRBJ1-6,CASSLRGRGSPLHF,TGTGCCAGCAGCCTCAGGGGCCGTGGATCACCCCTCCACTTT
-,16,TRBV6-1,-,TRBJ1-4,CASSEVTIGTSEKLFF,TGTGCCAGCAGTGAAGTGACAATCGGTACCAGTGAAAAACTGTTTTTT
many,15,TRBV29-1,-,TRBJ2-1,CSVGGAASSYNEQFF,TGCAGCGTTGGGGGAGCGGCAAGCTCCTACAATGAGCAGTTCTTC
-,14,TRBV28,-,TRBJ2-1,CASSLHFLYNEQFF,TGTGCCAGCAGTTTACATTTCCTTTACAATGAGCAGTTCTTC
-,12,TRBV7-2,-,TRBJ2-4,CASSNAMNIQYF,TGTGCCAGCAGCAATGCAATGAACATTCAGTACTTC
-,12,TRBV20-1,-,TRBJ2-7,CSAWQEAYEQYF,TGCAGTGCGTGGCAGGAAGCCTACGAGCAGTACTTC
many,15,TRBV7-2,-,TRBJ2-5,CASSFGGAGQETQYF,TGTGCCAGCAGCTTCGGAGGGGCAGGCCAAGAGACCCAGTACTTC
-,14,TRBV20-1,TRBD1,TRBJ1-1,CSAPLGQALTEAFF,TGCAGTGCTCCCCTGGGACAGGCACTGACTGAAGCTTTCTTT
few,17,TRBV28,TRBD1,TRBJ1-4,CASSYRTGKAANEKLFF,TGTGCCAGCAGTTACCGGACAGGGAAGGCGGCTAATGAAAAACTGTTTTTT
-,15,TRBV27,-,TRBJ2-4,CASRFRDNPKNIQYF,TGTGCCAGCAGATTCAGAGATAATCCCAAAAACATTCAGTACTTC
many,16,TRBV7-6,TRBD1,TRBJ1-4,CASSLTGTATNEKLFF,TGTGCCAGCAGCTTAACCGGGACAGCAACTAATGAAAAACTGTTTTTT
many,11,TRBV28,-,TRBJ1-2,CASSSGYGYTF,TGTGCCAGCAGTTCTGGCTATGGCTACACCTTC
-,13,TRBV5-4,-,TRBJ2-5,CASSLFVGETQYF,TGTGCCAGCAGCTTGTTCGTGGGGGAGACCCAGTACTTC
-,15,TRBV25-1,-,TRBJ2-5,CASSSGVGDWETQYF,TGTGCCAGCAGCTCGGGAGTAGGGGATTGGGAGACCCAGTACTTC
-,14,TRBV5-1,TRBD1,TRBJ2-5,CTSSSGQGQETQYF,TGCACCAGCAGCTCTGGACAGGGCCAAGAGACCCAGTACTTC
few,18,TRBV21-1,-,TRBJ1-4,CASSKAGAIRATNEKLFF,TGTGCCAGCAGCAAAGCCGGGGCAATACGTGCAACTAATGAAAAACTGTTTTTT
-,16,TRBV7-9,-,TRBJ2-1,CASSPQKATLGNEQFF,TGTGCCAGCAGCCCGCAAAAAGCGACACTCGGTAATGAGCAGTTCTTC
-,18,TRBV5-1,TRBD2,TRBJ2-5,CASSRRTSGIILQETQYF,TGCGCCAGCAGCCGCCGGACTAGCGGGATAATACTCCAAGAGACCCAGTACTTC
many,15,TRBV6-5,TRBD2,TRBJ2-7,CASSSGGGGTYEQYF,TGTGCCAGCAGTTCCGGTGGGGGGGGGACCTACGAGCAGTACTTC
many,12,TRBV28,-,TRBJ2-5,CASTGLKETQYF,TGTGCCAGCACAGGGTTAAAGGAGACCCAGTACTTC
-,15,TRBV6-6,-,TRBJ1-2,CASSYLAATNYGYTF,TGTGCCAGCAGTTACTTGGCGGCTACTAACTATGGCTACACCTTC
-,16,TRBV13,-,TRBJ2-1,CASSLLAGFGNDEQFF,TGTGCCAGCAGCTTATTGGCAGGGTTTGGGAACGATGAGCAGTTCTTC
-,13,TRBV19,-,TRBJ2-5,CASSRRSGETQYF,TGTGCCAGTAGCAGGCGAAGCGGGGAGACCCAGTACTTC
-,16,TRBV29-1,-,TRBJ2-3,CSVSLGASGRSDTQYF,TGCAGCGTCTCGTTGGGGGCTAGCGGCAGGTCAGATACGCAGTATTTT
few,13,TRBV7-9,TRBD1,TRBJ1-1,CASSFDLQGVAFF,TGTGCCAGCAGCTTCGACCTTCAGGGGGTCGCTTTCTTT
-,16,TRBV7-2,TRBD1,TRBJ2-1,CASRERTGESYNEQFF,TGTGCCAGCAGGGAACGGACAGGAGAATCCTACAATGAGCAGTTCTTC
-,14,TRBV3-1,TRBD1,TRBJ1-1,CAGSPGTDKSEAFF,TGTGCCGGCAGCCCCGGGACAGACAAATCTGAAGCTTTCTTT
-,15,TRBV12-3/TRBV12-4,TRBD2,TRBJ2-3,CASSWGGTVTDTQYF,TGTGCCAGCAGTTGGGGGGGAACAGTCACAGATACGCAGTATTTT
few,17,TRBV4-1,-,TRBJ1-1,CASSQVFGGYMNTEAFF,TGCGCCAGCAGCCAAGTTTTCGGCGGATACATGAACACTGAAGCTTTCTTT
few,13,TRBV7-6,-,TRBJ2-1,CASSSGRLNEQFF,TGTGCCAGCAGTTCCGGACGCCTCAATGAGCAGTTCTTC
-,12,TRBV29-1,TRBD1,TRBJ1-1,CSAGTGGTEAFF,TGCAGCGCCGGGACAGGGGGTACTGAAGCTTTCTTT